Sequencing of this T cell receptor beta chain was carried out in a study of response to subunit inactivated influenza vaccine. Study-level findings and limits: Seasonal influenza vaccination, on each occasion, was suggested by the authors to recruit few new T cells.

Germline V gene data show CDR1 as SGHKS and CDR2 as YYEKEE (reference sequence). The CDR3 covers 17 residues. V was pared by 3 bases and J by 6 bases, with 22 bases between. This clonotype was observed a handful of times. Its antigen is not known. TCRdb ran MiXCR on the RT-PCR reads and lists one entry per CDR3 protein. Among around 790,000 distinct CDR3 sequences, about 20% were seen once, and the ten largest hold about a tenth. The source is a man in his fifties or sixties who received an inactivated influenza vaccine. The V and J genes are TRBV5-5 and TRBJ2-1; D is tentatively TRBD1 or TRBD2 (6 bases each). Sequences were derived from PBMCs from blood, sampled more than 4 days after vaccination. The CDR3 here is CASSSYGGGVLGNEQFF. CDR3 nucleotide sequence: TGTGCCAGCAGCTCATATGGAGGGGGAGTCCTTGGCAATGAGCAGTTCTTC.